The clone carrying this T cell receptor (beta chain) has at least ten counts. The sample comes from a study of neurological immune-mediated disorders. TCRdb re-analysed the 5' RACE reads in MiXCR, keeping a single row per CDR3 protein. The table lists about 49,000 distinct CDR3 sequences, approximately 14% of them singletons. Specified time point: longitudinal time-point 2. Trimming shortened V by 4 bases and J by 8 bases, and 16 bases separated the two germline ends. From germline, CDR1 is DFQATT and CDR2 SNEGSKA (reference sequence). CDR3 size: 13 residues. This chain uses TRBV20-1 with TRBJ2-3; TRBD2 might be the D (6 bases). The sequence derives from a male donor with HTLV-1-associated myelopathy (HAM/TSP). The sample taken for sequencing was PBMCs. This CDR3 is CSATDGGSGTQYF. CDR3 bases: TGCAGTGCTACAGATGGAGGGAGTGGTACGCAGTATTTT.